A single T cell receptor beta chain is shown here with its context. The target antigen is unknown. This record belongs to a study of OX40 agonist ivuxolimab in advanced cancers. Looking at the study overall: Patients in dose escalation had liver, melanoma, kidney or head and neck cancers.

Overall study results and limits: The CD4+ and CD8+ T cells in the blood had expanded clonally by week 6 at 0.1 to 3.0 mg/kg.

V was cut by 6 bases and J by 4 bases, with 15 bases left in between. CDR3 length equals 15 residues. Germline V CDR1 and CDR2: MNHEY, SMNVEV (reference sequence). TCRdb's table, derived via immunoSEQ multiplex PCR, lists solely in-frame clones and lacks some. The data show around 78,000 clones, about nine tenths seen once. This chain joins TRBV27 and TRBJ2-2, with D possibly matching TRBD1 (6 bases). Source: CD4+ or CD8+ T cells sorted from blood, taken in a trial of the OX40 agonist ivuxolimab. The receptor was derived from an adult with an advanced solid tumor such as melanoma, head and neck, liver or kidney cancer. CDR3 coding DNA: TGTGCCAGCAGCACCACGGACAGACTCACCGGGGAGCTGTTTTTT. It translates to CASSTTDRLTGELFF.